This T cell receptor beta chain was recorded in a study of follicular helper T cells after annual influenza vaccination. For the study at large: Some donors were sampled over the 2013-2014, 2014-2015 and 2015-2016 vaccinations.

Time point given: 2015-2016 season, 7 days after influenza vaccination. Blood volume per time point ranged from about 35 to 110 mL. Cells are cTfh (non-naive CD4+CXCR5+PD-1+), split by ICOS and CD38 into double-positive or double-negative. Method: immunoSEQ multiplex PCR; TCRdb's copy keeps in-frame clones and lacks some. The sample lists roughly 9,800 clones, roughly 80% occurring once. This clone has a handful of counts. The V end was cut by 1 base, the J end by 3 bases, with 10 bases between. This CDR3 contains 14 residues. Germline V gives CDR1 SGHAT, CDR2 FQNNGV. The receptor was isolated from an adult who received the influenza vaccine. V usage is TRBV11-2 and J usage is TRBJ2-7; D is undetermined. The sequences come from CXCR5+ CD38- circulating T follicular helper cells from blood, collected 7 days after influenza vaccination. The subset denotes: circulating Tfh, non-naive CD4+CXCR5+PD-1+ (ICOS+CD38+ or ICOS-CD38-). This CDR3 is CASSLAVQSYEQYF. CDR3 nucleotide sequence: TGTGCCAGCAGCTTAGCGGTCCAGAGCTACGAGCAGTACTTC.